The TCR beta chain described here comes from a study of T-cell memory formation after mild COVID-19. This clonotype has just a few counts. The V gene lost 0 bases and the J gene lost 3 bases, with 17 bases spanning the gap. Germline V gene sequence: CDR1 DFQATT, CDR2 SNEGSKA (reference sequence). The CDR3 runs to 16 residues. TCRdb itself ran the 5' RACE reads through MiXCR, one entry per CDR3 protein. This repertoire shows a few hundred thousand distinct CDR3 sequences, just under 20% found once; its top ten account for around 21%. The clonotype comes from a man aged 18 to 30 who had mild COVID-19 (a few samples of this study predate the infection). Cell type and time point are not known. V usage is TRBV20-1 and J usage is TRBJ1-1; tentative D call: TRBD1 (5 bases). The source material was PBMCs or a T cell subset sorted from them (not recorded which). DNA of the CDR3: TGCAGTGCTAGAGATGGGGGGGGATGGGAGGACACTGAAGCTTTCTTT. Translated: CSARDGGGWEDTEAFF.